These T cell receptor beta chains were read from a single sample in a study of T-cell memory formation after mild COVID-19. TCRdb recomputed calls from the 5' RACE reads with MiXCR, one row per CDR3 protein. The sample has fewer than 150,000 distinct CDR3 sequences; 22% are singletons. The sample was PBMCs or a T cell subset sorted from them (not recorded which). These receptors were collected from a man between 18 and 35 years old who had mild COVID-19 (a few samples of this study predate the infection). Cell type and time point are not known. CDR3s include the opening cysteine and the closing phenylalanine or tryptophan. Fields, in order: D gene, J gene, V gene, clone size, CDR3 DNA, CDR3 protein. A D gene is named only where the DNA matches it firmly. Clone size, where shown, is once, few, many, or a class for clones that have expanded.

TRBD1	TRBJ1-5	TRBV5-6	-	TGTGCCAGCAGCTGGAGCCGGGACAGGGTAGGTCAGCCCCAGCATTTT	CASSWSRDRVGQPQHF
TRBD2	TRBJ2-3	TRBV11-2	few	TGTGCCAGCAGCTTTTCCGGGGGGATTAGCACAGATACGCAGTATTTT	CASSFSGGISTDTQYF
-	TRBJ1-1	TRBV12-3/TRBV12-4	few	TGTGCCAGCAGCAATACAAGAAACACTGAAGCTTTCTTT	CASSNTRNTEAFF
-	TRBJ2-5	TRBV11-2	many	TGTGCCAGCAGCTTAGGGGTCGGGGACCAAGAGACCCAGTACTTC	CASSLGVGDQETQYF
TRBD2	TRBJ2-1	TRBV4-3	few	TGCGCCAGCAGCCAAGGACTGGGACTATCAACCAATGAGCAGTTCTTC	CASSQGLGLSTNEQFF
-	TRBJ2-3	TRBV20-1	many	TGCAGTGGATGGACGGCTAGCACAGATACGCAGTATTTT	CSGWTASTDTQYF
TRBD2	TRBJ2-1	TRBV4-1	few	TGCGCCAGCAGCCAAGGTTTAGCGGGGGTCCCCCGGGATGAGCAGTTCTTC	CASSQGLAGVPRDEQFF
-	TRBJ1-2	TRBV4-1	-	TGCGCCAGCAGCCAAGATGGTAGGACAGCCTATGGCTACACCTTC	CASSQDGRTAYGYTF
TRBD2	TRBJ2-1	TRBV4-2	many	TGTGCCAGCAGCCAAGATGGGACTAGCGGCTACAATGAGCAGTTCTTC	CASSQDGTSGYNEQFF
TRBD1	TRBJ2-7	TRBV20-1	few	TGCAGTGCTAGAGAGCGCCGGACAGGGATCACGTTC	CSARERRTGITF
TRBD1	TRBJ1-1	TRBV7-9	-	TGTGCCAGCAGCGCCTACAGGGGGATGAACACTGAAGCTTTCTTT	CASSAYRGMNTEAFF
-	TRBJ2-7	TRBV7-8	-	TGTGCCAGCAGCTCTTCAAGGGTTGGATACGAGCAGTACTTC	CASSSSRVGYEQYF
-	TRBJ2-5	TRBV7-9	few	TGTGCCAGCAGCTGGGGGGGCGGGGAGACCCAGTACTTC	CASSWGGGETQYF
-	TRBJ2-1	TRBV7-6	few	TGTGCCAGCAGCTTCGACCGTTCCTCCGATGAGCAGTTCTTC	CASSFDRSSDEQFF
TRBD1	TRBJ2-7	TRBV4-1	-	TGCGCCAGCAGCCAAGGACAGGGATGGTGGGAGCAGTACTTC	CASSQGQGWWEQYF
-	TRBJ1-2	TRBV12-5	few	TGTGCTAGTGGTTTGACGGGTGATGGGGACGGTGATCGCTATGGCTACACCTTC	CASGLTGDGDGDRYGYTF
-	TRBJ1-1	TRBV5-6	few	TGTGCCAGCAGCTTCGAGGGGTACACTGAAGCTTTCTTT	CASSFEGYTEAFF
-	TRBJ2-2	TRBV9	few	TGTGCCAGCAGCGGTTACGGACAGCACCTGCGGACCGGGGAGCTGTTTTTT	CASSGYGQHLRTGELFF
-	TRBJ2-2	TRBV10-2	-	TGCGCCAGCAGTGATAAGGGACGGGTAAACACCGGGGAGCTGTTTTTT	CASSDKGRVNTGELFF
TRBD1	TRBJ2-3	TRBV28	-	TGTGCCAGCAGAAAGGACAGGGCCCGATTCACAGATACGCAGTATTTT	CASRKDRARFTDTQYF
-	TRBJ2-5	TRBV6-2/TRBV6-3	-	TGTGCCAGCAGTCGGGACCCAGAGACCCAGTACTTC	CASSRDPETQYF
TRBD2	TRBJ2-1	TRBV6-5	few	TGTGCCAGCAGTTACTTCTATCAGTCCGGGAGGGGCAATGAGCAGTTCTTC	CASSYFYQSGRGNEQFF
-	TRBJ2-2	TRBV6-5	few	TGTGCCAGTCGACAGGGAGGAACCGGGGAGCTGTTTTTT	CASRQGGTGELFF
TRBD2	TRBJ2-3	TRBV6-5	-	TGTGCCAGCAACCCGATGGCGGGGGGGCCGCCAGATACGCAGTATTTT	CASNPMAGGPPDTQYF
TRBD2	TRBJ2-3	TRBV29-1	few	TGCAGCGTTGAAGGGGGACTAGATAATACGCAGTATTTT	CSVEGGLDNTQYF
-	TRBJ2-3	TRBV6-5	few	TGTGCCAGCAGTGACTGGGATACGCAGTATTTT	CASSDWDTQYF
TRBD2	TRBJ2-3	TRBV9	many	TGTGCCAGCAGCGTAGAGTGGGGGGGAACAGATACGCAGTATTTT	CASSVEWGGTDTQYF
-	TRBJ2-7	TRBV19	many	TGTGCCAGTAGTATCCAGGGGAACGAGCAGTACTTC	CASSIQGNEQYF
-	TRBJ1-6	TRBV14	few	TGTGCCAGCAGCCACCACCCTAGCGGACCTTCAACTGTTTCACCCCTCCACTTT	CASSHHPSGPSTVSPLHF
TRBD1	TRBJ2-4	TRBV20-1	few	TGCAGTGCCTTAGGACAGGGAAACATTCAGTACTTC	CSALGQGNIQYF
TRBD2	TRBJ2-1	TRBV6-4	-	TGTGCCAGCAGTGTCAAAGCGGGGGGGCAGGATGAGCAGTTCTTC	CASSVKAGGQDEQFF
-	TRBJ1-5	TRBV7-8	few	TGTGCCAGCAGTACGGGACAACATTTGCAGCCCCAGCATTTT	CASSTGQHLQPQHF
-	TRBJ2-5	TRBV9	-	TGTGCCAGCAGCGGGTGGAGAGAGACCCAGTACTTC	CASSGWRETQYF
TRBD2	TRBJ2-3	TRBV20-1	few	TGCAGTGCCCACGGACTAGCAAGGGGCACAGATACGCAGTATTTT	CSAHGLARGTDTQYF
-	TRBJ2-1	TRBV6-2/TRBV6-3	-	TGTGCCAGCAGTTATGTGCGGCAGGACAATGAGCAGTTCTTC	CASSYVRQDNEQFF
TRBD2	TRBJ2-1	TRBV27	many	TGTGCCAGCAGTTTATGGGCGGGGGGGCCAATTTCCAATGAGCAGTTCTTC	CASSLWAGGPISNEQFF
TRBD2	TRBJ2-3	TRBV6-5	-	TGTGCCAGCAGTTACTCTAGCGGGGGGTCCACAGATACGCAGTATTTT	CASSYSSGGSTDTQYF
-	TRBJ1-2	TRBV12-3/TRBV12-4	-	TGTGCCAGCAGTTGGACAGAACAGGGCTACACCTTC	CASSWTEQGYTF
-	TRBJ2-4	TRBV20-1	few	TGCAGTGCTACCATGGGCCGGGCCAAAAACATTCAGTACTTC	CSATMGRAKNIQYF
-	TRBJ2-7	TRBV7-9	-	TGTGCCAGCAGCTTCGGGACAAAGTACTACGAGCAGTACTTC	CASSFGTKYYEQYF